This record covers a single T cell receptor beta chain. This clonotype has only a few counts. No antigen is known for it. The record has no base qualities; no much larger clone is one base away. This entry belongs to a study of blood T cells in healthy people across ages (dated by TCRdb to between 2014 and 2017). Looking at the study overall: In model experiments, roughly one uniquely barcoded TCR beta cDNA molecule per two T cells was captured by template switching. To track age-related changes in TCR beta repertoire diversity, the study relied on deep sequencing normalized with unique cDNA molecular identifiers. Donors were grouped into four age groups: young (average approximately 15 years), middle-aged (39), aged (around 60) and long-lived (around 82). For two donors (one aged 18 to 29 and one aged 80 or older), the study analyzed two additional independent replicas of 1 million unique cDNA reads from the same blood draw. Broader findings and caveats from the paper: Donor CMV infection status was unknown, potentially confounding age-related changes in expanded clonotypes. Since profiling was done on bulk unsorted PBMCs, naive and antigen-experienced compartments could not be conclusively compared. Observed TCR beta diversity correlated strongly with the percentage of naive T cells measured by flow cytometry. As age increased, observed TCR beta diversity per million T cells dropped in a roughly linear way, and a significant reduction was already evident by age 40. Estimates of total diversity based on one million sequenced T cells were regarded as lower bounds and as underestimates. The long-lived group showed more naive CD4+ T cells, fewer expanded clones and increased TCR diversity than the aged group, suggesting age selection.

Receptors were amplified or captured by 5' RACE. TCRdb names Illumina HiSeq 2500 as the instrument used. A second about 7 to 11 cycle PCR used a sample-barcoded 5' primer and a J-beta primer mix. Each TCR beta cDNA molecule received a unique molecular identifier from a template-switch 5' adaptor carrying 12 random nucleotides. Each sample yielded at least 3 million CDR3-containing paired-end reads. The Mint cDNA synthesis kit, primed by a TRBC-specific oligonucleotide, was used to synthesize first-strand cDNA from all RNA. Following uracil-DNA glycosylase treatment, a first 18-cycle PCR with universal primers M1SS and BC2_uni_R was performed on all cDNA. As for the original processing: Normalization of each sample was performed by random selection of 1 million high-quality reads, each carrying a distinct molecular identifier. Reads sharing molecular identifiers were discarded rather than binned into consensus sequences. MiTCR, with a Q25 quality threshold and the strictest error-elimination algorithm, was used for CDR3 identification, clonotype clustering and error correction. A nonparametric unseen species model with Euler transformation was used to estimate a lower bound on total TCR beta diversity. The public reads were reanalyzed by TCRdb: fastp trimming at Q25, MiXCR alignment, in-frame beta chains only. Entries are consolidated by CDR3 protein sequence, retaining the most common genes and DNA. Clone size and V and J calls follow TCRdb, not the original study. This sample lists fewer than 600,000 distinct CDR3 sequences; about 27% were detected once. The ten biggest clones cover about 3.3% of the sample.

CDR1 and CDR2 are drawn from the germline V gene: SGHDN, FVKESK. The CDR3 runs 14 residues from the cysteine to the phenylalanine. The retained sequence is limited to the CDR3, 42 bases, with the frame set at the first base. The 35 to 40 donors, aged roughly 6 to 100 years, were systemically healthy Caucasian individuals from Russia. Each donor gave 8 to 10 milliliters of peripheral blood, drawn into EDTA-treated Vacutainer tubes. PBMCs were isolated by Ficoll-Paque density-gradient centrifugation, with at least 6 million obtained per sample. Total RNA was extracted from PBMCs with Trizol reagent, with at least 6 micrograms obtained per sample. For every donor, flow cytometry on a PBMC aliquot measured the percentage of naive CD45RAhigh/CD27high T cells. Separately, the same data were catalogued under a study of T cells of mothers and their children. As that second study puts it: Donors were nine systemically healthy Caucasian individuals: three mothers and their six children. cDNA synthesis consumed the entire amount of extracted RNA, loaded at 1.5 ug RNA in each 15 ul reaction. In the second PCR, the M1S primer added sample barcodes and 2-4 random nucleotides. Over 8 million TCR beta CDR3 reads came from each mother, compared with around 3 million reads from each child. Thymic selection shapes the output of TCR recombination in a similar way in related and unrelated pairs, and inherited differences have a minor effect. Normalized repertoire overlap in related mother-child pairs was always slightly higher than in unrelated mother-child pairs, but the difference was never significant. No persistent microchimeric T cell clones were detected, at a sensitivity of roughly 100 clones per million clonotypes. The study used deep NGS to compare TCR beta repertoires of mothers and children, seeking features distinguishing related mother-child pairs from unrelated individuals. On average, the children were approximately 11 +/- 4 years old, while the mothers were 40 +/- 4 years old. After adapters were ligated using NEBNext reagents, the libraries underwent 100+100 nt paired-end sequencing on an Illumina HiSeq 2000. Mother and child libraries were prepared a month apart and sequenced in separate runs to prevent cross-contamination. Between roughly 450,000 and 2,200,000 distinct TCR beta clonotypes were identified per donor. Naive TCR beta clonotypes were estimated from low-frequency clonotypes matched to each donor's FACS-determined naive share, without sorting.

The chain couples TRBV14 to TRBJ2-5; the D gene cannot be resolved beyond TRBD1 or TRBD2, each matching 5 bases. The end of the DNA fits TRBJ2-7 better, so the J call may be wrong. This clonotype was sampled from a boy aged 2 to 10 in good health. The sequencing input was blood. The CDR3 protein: CASRGDGDSYEQYF. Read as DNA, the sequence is TGTGCCAGCAGAGGGGACGGCGACTCCTACGAGCAGTACTTC.